This TCR beta chain originates from a study of T cells expressing NK-cell markers. Study summary: Seven of the eight sequenced donors were HCMV-seropositive; one was seronegative.

UMIs were included in TCR beta cDNA generated by 5'RACE template switching. TCRdb reprocessed the 5' RACE reads, with one entry per CDR3 protein and no DNA. Its clone listing holds around 470,000 distinct CDR3 sequences. Study conclusions and caveats: HCMV specificity of the expanded NKG2C+ T cell clones was not established.

CDR3 size: 14 residues. Per the germline V gene, CDR1 is SEHNR and CDR2 is FQNEAQ (reference sequence). With regard to this clonotype: Its antigen is unidentified.

The clonotype originates from a woman aged 45 to 65 in good health. What was sequenced was blood T cells: a sorted CD56 or NKG2C T cell subset, CD4+ or CD8+ T cells, or bulk PBMC T cells (not recorded which). The chain carries TRBV7-9 and TRBJ2-3; the D call from TCRdb, TRBD1, cannot be confirmed without DNA. The CDR3 spells CASSGDRSTDTQYF.